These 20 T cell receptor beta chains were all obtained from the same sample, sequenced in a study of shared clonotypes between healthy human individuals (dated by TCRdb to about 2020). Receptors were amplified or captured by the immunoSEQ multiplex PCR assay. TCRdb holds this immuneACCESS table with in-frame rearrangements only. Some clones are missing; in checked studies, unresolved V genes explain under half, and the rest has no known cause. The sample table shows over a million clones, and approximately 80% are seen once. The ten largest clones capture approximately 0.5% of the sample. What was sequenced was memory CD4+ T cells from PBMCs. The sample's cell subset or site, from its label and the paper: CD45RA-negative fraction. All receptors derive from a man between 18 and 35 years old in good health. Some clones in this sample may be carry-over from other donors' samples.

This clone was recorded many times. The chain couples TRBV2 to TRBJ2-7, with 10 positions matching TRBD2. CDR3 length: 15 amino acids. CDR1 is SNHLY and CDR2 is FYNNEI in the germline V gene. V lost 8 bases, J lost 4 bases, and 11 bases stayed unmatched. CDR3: CASRRTSGILYEQYF. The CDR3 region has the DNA TGTGCCAGCCGTCGAACTAGCGGGATCTTATACGAGCAGTACTTC.

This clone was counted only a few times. The CDR3 loop is CASRPPGTVFYNEQFF. The CDR3 DNA follows: TGTGCCAGCAGACCACCCGGGACTGTTTTTTACAATGAGCAGTTCTTC. The chain employs TRBV27 and TRBJ2-1; D might be TRBD2 (6 bases). In germline, CDR1 is MNHEY, CDR2 SMNVEV (reference sequence). The CDR3 has 16 residues. The germline V and J ends were trimmed by 6 bases and 4 bases, with 19 bases remaining between them.

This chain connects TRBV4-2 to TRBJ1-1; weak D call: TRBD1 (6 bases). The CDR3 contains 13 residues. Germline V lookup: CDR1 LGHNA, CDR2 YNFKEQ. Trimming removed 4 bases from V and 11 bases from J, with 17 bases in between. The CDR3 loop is CASSRKAGVGAFF. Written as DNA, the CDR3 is TGTGCCAGCAGCCGAAAGGCAGGGGTCGGGGCTTTCTTT.

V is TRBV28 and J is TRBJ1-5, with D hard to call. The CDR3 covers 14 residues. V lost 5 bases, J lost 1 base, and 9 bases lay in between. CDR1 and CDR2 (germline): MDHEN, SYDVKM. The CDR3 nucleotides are TGTGCCAGCAGTCGCTCAGGAAGCAATCAGCCCCAGCATTTT. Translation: CASSRSGSNQPQHF.

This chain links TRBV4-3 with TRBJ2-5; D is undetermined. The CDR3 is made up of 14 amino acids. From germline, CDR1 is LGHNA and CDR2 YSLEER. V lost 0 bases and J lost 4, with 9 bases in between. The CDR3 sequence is CASSQDRTVETQYF. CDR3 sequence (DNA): TGCGCCAGCAGCCAAGATCGCACGGTAGAGACCCAGTACTTC.

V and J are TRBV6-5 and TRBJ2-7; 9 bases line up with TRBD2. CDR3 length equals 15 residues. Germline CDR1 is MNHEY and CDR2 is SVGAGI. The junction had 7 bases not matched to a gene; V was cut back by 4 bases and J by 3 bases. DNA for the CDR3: TGTGCCAGCAGTTCACTAGCGGGTAGAGTCTACGAGCAGTACTTC. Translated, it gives CASSSLAGRVYEQYF.

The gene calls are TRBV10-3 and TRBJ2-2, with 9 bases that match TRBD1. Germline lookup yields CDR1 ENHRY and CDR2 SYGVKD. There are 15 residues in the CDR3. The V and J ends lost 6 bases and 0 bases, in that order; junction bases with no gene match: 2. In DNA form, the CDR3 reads TGTGCCATCAGAGGGACAGGGTCGAACACCGGGGAGCTGTTTTTT. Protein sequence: CAIRGTGSNTGELFF.

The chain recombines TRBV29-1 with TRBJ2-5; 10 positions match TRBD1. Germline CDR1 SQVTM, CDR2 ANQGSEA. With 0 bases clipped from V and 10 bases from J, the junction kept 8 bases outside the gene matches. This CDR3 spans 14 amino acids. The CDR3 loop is CSVEDPWTGGSQYF. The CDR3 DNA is TGCAGCGTTGAAGATCCTTGGACAGGGGGGAGCCAGTACTTC.

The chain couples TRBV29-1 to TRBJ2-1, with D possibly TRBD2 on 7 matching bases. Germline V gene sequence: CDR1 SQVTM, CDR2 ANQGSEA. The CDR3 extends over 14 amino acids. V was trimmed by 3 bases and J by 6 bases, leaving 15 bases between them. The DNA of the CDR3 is TGCAGCGTTGATACCGCGCGGGGGCTCAATGAGCAGTTCTTC. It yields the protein CSVDTARGLNEQFF.

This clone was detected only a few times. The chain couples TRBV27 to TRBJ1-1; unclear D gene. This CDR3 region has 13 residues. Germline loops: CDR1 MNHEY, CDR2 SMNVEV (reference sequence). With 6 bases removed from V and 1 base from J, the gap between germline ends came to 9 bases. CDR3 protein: CASSHKGNTEAFF. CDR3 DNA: TGTGCCAGCAGCCATAAGGGGAACACTGAAGCTTTCTTT.

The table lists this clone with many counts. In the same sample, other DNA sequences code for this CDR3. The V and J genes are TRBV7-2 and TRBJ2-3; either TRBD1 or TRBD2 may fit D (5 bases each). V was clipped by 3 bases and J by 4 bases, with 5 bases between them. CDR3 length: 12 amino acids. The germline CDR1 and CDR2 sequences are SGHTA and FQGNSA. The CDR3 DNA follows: TGTGCCAGCAGCTTGGGGGCAGATACGCAGTATTTT. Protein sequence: CASSLGADTQYF.

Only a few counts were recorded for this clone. In DNA, the CDR3 is TGCGCCAGCAGCCGCGTACAGGGTACCAATAAGGGGGCTTTCTTT. It encodes CASSRVQGTNKGAFF. The chain carries TRBV5-1 and TRBJ1-1; tentatively, D is TRBD1 (6 bases). Deletions cut 4 bases from V and 11 bases from J, with 24 bases between. Germline V CDR1 and CDR2: SGHRS, YFSETQ. The CDR3 runs to 15 residues.

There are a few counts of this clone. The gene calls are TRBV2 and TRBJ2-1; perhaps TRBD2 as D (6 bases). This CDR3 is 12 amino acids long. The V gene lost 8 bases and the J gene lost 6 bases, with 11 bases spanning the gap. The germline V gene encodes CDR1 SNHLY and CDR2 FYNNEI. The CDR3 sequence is CASRLEGNEQFF. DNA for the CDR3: TGTGCCAGCCGACTAGAGGGCAATGAGCAGTTCTTC. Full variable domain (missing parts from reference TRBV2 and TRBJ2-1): EPEVTQTPSHQVTQMGQEVILRCVPISNHLYFYWYRQILGQKVEFLVSFYNNEISEKSEIFDDQFSVERPDGSNFTLKIRSTKLEDSAMYFCASRLEGNEQFFGPGTRLTVL.

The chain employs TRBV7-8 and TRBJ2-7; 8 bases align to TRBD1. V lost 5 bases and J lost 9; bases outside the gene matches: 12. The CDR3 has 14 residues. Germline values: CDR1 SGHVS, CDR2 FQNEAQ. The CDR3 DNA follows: TGTGCCAGCAGCCCAGGGGGCGGGTTTTATGTGCAGTACTTC. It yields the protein CASSPGGGFYVQYF. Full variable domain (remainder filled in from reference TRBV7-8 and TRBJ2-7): GAGVSQSPRYKVAKRGQDVALRCDPISGHVSLFWYQQALGQGPEFLTYFQNEAQLDKSGLPSDRFFAERPEGSVSTLKIQRTQQEDSAVYLCASSPGGGFYVQYFGPGTRLTVT.

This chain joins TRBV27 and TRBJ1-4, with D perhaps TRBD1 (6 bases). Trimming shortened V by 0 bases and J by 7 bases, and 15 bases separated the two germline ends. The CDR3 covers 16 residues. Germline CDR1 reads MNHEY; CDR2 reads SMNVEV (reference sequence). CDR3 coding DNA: TGTGCCAGCAGTTTATCGAGGGGGGGCGCCGGTGAAAAACTGTTTTTT. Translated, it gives CASSLSRGGAGEKLFF.

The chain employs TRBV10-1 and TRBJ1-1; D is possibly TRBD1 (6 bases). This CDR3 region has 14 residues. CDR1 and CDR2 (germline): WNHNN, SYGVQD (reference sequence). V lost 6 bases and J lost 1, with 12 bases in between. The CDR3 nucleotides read TGCGCCAGCAGCGGACAGCGATCGAACACTGAAGCTTTCTTT. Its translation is CASSGQRSNTEAFF.

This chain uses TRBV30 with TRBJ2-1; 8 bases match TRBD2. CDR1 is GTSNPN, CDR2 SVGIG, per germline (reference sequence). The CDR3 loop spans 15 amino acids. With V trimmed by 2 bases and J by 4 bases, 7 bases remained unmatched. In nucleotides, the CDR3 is TGTGCCTGGAGTTGGATGATAGCGGGGTACAATGAGCAGTTCTTC. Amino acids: CAWSWMIAGYNEQFF.

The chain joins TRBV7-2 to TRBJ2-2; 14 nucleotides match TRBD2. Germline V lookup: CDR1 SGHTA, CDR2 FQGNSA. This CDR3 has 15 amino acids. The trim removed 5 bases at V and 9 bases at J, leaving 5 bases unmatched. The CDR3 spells CASSIGTSGSRELFF. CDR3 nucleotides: TGTGCCAGCAGCATAGGGACTAGCGGGAGTAGGGAGCTGTTTTTT.

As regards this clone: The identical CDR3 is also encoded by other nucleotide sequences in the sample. The CDR3 DNA follows: TGCGCCAGCAGCCTGGGGGACTCTAGCAATCAGCCCCAGCATTTT. It specifies CASSLGDSSNQPQHF. J is TRBJ1-5 and V is TRBV5-1; D might be TRBD1 (5 bases). This CDR3 is built from 15 residues. Germline CDR1 SGHRS, CDR2 YFSETQ. V dropped 4 bases and J dropped 0 bases, with 11 bases sitting between them.

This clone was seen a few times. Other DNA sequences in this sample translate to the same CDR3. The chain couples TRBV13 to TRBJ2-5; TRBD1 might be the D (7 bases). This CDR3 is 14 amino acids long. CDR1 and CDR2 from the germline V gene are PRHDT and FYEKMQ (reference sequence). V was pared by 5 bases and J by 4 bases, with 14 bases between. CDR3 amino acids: CASSRRQGGETQYF. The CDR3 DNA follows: TGTGCCAGCAGCCGTCGACAGGGAGGAGAGACCCAGTACTTC. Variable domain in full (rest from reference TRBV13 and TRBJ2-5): AAGVIQSPRHLIKEKRETATLKCYPIPRHDTVYWYQQGPGQDPQFLISFYEKMQSDKGSIPDRFSAQQFSDYHSELNMSSLELGDSALYFCASSRRQGGETQYFGPGTRLLVL.